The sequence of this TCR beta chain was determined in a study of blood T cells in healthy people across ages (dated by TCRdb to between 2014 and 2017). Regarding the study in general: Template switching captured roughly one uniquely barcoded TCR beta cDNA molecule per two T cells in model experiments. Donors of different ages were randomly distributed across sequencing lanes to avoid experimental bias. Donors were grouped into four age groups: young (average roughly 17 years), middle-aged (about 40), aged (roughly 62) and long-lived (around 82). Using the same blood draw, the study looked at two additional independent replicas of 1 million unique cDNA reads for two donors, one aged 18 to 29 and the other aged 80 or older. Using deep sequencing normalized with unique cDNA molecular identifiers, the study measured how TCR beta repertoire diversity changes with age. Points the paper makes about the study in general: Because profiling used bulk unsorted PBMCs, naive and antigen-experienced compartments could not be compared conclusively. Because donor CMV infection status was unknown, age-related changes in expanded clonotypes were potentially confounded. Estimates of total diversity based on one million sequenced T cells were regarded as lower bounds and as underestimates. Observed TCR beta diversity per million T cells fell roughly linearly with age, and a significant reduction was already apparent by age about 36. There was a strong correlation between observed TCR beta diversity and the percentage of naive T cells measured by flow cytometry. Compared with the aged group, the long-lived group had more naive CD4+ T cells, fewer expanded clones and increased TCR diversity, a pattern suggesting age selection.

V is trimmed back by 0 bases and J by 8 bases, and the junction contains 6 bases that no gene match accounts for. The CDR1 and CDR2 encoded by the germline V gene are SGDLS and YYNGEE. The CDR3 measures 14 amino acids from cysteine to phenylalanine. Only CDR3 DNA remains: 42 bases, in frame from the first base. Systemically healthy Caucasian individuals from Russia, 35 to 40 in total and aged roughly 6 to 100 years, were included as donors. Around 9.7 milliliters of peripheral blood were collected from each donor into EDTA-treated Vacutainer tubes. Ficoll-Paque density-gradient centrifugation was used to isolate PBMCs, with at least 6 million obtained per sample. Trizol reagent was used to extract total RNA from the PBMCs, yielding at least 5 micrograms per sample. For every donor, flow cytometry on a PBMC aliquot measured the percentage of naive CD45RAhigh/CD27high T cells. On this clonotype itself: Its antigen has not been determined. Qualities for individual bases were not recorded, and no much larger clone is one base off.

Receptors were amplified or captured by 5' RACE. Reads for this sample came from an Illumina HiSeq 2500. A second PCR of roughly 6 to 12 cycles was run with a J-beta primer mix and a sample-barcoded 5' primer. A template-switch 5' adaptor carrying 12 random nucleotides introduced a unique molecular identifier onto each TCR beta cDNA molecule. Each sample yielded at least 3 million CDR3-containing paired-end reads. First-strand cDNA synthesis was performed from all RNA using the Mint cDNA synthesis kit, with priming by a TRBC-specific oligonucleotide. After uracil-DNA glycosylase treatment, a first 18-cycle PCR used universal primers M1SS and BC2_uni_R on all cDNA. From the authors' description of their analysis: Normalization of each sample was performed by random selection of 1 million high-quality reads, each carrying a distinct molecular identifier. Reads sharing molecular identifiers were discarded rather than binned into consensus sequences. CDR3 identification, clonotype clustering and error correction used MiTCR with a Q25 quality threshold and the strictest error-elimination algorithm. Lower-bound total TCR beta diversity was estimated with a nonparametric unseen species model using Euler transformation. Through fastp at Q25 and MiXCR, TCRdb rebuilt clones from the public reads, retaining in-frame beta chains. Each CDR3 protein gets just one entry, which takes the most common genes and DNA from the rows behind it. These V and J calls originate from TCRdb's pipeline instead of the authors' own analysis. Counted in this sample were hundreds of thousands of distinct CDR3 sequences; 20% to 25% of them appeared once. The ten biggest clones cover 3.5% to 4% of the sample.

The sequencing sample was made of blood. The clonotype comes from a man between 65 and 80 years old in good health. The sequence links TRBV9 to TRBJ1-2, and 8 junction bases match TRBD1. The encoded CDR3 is CASSVEGRGHGYTF. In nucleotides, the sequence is TGTGCCAGCAGCGTAGAGGGCAGGGGGCACGGCTACACCTTC.